This TCR beta chain was captured in a study of shared clonotypes between healthy human individuals. In the sorted-subset replicate PCRs, roughly 210 ng DNA, 25,000 to 30,000 T cell genomes, was used. Assay used: immunoSEQ multiplex PCR; TCRdb lists only in-frame clones, some missing. This sample has just under 350,000 clones; about 73% occur once, and the top ten carry more than 9%. Sequencing was performed on memory CD4+ T cells sorted from blood. Documented subset: CD45RA-negative fraction. This TCR derives from a man aged 30 to 45 in good health.

CDR3 nucleotide sequence: TGCGCCAGCAGCCAAGATCTTTCCAAGTATCTCATCGCCAAAAACATTCAGTACTTC. This codes for CASSQDLSKYLIAKNIQYF. This sequence joins TRBV4-1 and TRBJ2-4; D call uncertain. V dropped 0 bases and J dropped 1 base, with 19 bases sitting between them. This CDR3 is 19 amino acids long. Germline values: CDR1 MGHRA, CDR2 YSYEKL.